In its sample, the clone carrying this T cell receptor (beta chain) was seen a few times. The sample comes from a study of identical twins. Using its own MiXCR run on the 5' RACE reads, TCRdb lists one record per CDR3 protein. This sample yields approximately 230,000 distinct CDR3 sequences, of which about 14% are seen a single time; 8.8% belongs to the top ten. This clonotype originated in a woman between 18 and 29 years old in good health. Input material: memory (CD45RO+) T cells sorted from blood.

CDR3: CASSVQDTGELFF. The CDR3 nucleotides are TGTGCCAGCAGCGTACAGGACACCGGGGAGCTGTTTTTT. The rearrangement uses TRBV9 and TRBJ2-2; D unresolved. V was clipped by 1 base and J by 3 bases, with 4 bases between them. The CDR3 loop spans 13 amino acids. The V gene's germline CDR1 is SGDLS and CDR2 YYNGEE.